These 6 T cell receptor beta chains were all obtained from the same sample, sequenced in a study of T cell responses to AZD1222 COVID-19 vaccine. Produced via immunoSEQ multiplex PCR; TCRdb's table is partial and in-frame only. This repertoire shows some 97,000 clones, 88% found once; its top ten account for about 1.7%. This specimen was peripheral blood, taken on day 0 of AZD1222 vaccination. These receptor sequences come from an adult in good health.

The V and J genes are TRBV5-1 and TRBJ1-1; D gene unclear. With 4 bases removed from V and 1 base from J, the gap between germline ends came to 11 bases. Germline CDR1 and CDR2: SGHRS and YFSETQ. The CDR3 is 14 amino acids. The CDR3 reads CASSEPQSNTEAFF. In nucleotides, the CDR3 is TGCGCCAGCAGCGAGCCACAGTCGAACACTGAAGCTTTCTTT.

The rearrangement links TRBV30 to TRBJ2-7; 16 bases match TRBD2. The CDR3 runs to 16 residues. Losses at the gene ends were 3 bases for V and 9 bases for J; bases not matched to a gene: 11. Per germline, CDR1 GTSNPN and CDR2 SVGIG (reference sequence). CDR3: CAWSLGGTSGRAPQYF. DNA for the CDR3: TGTGCCTGGAGCTTGGGGGGGACTAGCGGGAGGGCCCCGCAGTACTTC.

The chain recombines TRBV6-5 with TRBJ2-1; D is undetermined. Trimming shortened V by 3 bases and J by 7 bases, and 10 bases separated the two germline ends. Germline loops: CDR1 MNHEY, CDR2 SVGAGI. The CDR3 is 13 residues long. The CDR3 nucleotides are TGTGCCAGCAGTTATAGTTCGTTGAATGAGCAGTTCTTC. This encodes CASSYSSLNEQFF.

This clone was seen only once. This chain's CDR3 is CASSPTDYNEQFF. DNA of the CDR3: TGTGCCAGCAGCCCGACGGATTACAATGAGCAGTTCTTC. The chain employs TRBV6-4 and TRBJ2-1, with D uncertain. The V gene's germline CDR1 is MRHNA and CDR2 SNTAGT. With 6 bases removed from V and 4 bases from J, the gap between germline ends came to 10 bases. The CDR3 covers 13 residues.

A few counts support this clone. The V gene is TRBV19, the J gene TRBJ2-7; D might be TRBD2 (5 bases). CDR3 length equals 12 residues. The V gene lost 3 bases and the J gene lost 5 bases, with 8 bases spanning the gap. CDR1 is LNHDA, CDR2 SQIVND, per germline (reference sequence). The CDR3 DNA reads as TGTGCCAGTAGTATTTTCGGGAACGAGCAGTACTTC. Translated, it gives CASSIFGNEQYF.

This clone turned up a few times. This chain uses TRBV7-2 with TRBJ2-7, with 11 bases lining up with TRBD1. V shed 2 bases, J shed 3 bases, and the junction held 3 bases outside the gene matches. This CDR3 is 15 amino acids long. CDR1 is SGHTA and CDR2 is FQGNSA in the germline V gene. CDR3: CASSLSGTGGYEQYF. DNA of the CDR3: TGTGCCAGCAGCTTAAGTGGGACAGGGGGCTACGAGCAGTACTTC.